The text below deals with one TCR beta chain. Germline V CDR1 and CDR2: SNHLY, FYNNEI. This CDR3 contains 13 residues. The V and J ends lost 7 bases and 4 bases respectively, with 10 bases between them. Method: immunoSEQ multiplex PCR; TCRdb's copy keeps in-frame clones and lacks some. The sample consists of about 61,000 clones, 80% to 85% of them appearing once. The record originates from a study of OX40 agonist ivuxolimab in advanced cancers. The V gene is TRBV2, the J gene TRBJ1-4, with D uncertain. Sequences were derived from CD4+ or CD8+ T cells sorted from blood, sampled in a trial of the OX40 agonist ivuxolimab. The sequence was collected from an adult with an advanced solid tumor such as melanoma, head and neck, liver or kidney cancer. The CDR3 loop is CASNSGFNEKLFF. The CDR3 nucleotides are TGTGCCAGCAATTCGGGGTTTAATGAAAAACTGTTTTTT. The complete variable domain, with remaining parts taken from reference TRBV2 and TRBJ1-4, reads EPEVTQTPSHQVTQMGQEVILRCVPISNHLYFYWYRQILGQKVEFLVSFYNNEISEKSEIFDDQFSVERPDGSNFTLKIRSTKLEDSAMYFCASNSGFNEKLFFGSGTQLSVL.